The clone carrying this T cell receptor beta chain came up once. This entry is derived from a study of cytomegalovirus exposure and HLA in healthy donors. This PCR relied on a set of 60 Vbeta primers and 13 Jbeta primers. TCRdb's copy holds only in-frame clones and misses some; the assay was immunoSEQ multiplex PCR. In the table there are about 130,000 clones, around 70% of which are singletons. V shed 2 bases, J shed 7 bases, and the junction held 7 bases outside the gene matches. Per germline, CDR1 MNHNY and CDR2 SVGAGI (reference sequence). The length of the CDR3 is 16 residues. The chain uses TRBV6-6 and TRBJ2-3; TRBD2 matches at 12 bases. Sample: PBMCs. This clonotype was obtained from a male donor in good health and CMV-seronegative. For the CDR3, the DNA is TGTGCCAGCAGTTACGCTAGCGGGAGGGAATGGTATACGCAGTATTTT. Its protein product is CASSYASGREWYTQYF.